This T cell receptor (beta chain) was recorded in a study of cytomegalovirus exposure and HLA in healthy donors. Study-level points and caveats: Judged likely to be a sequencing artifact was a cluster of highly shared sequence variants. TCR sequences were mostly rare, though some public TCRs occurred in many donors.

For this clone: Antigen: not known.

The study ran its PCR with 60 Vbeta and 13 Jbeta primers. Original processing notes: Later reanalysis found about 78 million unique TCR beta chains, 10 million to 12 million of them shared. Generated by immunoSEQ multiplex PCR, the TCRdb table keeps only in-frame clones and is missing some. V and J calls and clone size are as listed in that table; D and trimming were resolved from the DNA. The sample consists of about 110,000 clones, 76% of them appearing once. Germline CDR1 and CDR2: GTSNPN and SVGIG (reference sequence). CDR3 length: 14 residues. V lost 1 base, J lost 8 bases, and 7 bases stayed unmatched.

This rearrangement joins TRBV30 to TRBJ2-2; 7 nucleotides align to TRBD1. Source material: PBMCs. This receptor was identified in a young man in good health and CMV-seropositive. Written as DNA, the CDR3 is TGTGCCTGGAGTGCATTGACAGGGACGGGGGAGCTGTTTTTT. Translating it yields CAWSALTGTGELFF.